This passage covers 8 T cell receptor beta chains from one sample sequenced in a study of control samples from healthy donors and cancer patients. The data were produced by immunoSEQ multiplex PCR, yet TCRdb's version contains in-frame clones alone and is incomplete. The sample lists some 90,000 clones, more than 85% occurring once. Source material: blood. These receptors were taken from a young woman in good health.

The sample holds a few counts of this clone. V is TRBV29-1 and J is TRBJ2-3, with TRBD2 identical over 10 bases. The CDR3 spans 15 residues. Unmatched junction bases numbered 8, after V lost 5 bases and J lost 3 bases. CDR1 and CDR2 (germline): SQVTM, ANQGSEA. In DNA, the CDR3 is TGCAGCGTTCGGGGCAGCGGGGGGGTTACAGATACGCAGTATTTT. It specifies CSVRGSGGVTDTQYF.

CDR3 DNA sequence: TGCGCCAGCAGCTTGGTAGTTGCCTCAACGGATGGCTACACCTTC. Translation gives CASSLVVASTDGYTF. The gene calls are TRBV5-1 and TRBJ1-2, with D unclear. Germline lookup yields CDR1 SGHRS and CDR2 YFSETQ. The CDR3 is 15 amino acids. V was pared by 0 bases and J by 6 bases, with 15 bases between.

This clone has only a few counts. The rearrangement joins TRBV28 to TRBJ1-1; D ambiguous. The V gene's germline CDR1 is MDHEN and CDR2 SYDVKM. This CDR3 has 14 residues. The V end lost 7 bases, the J end lost 3 bases, and 15 bases lay between the germline ends. CDR3 sequence (DNA): TGTGCCAGCAAGAACGGAGGGCGGTACACTGAAGCTTTCTTT. Translated: CASKNGGRYTEAFF.

The chain links TRBV14 to TRBJ1-5; no clear D gene. The CDR3 is 13 amino acids. Trimming removed 4 bases from V and 6 bases from J, with 10 bases in between. CDR1 and CDR2 (germline): SGHDN, FVKESK. This chain's CDR3 is CASSRSLIQPQHF. Here the CDR3 DNA reads TGTGCCAGCAGCCGCTCTTTGATTCAGCCCCAGCATTTT.

The chain joins TRBV30 to TRBJ2-7; D is ambiguous. Germline CDR1 GTSNPN, CDR2 SVGIG (reference sequence). V gave up 0 bases and J gave up 5 bases, with 14 bases separating them. The CDR3 totals 14 residues. CDR3 sequence (DNA): TGTGCCTGGAGTGTTGGCAGTGACTTGGACGAGCAGTACTTC. Protein product: CAWSVGSDLDEQYF.

The chain joins TRBV27 to TRBJ1-6; TRBD1 aligns across 8 bases. This CDR3 region has 15 residues. CDR1 and CDR2 (germline): MNHEY, SMNVEV (reference sequence). V lost 1 base to trimming and J lost 10 bases; unmatched junction nucleotides: 6. The CDR3 DNA is TGTGCCAGCAGTTTATGGGGACAGGCTAGGTCACCCCTCCACTTT. Translating it yields CASSLWGQARSPLHF.

The rearrangement links TRBV19 to TRBJ1-5, with 9 bases fitting TRBD1. The CDR3 runs 16 residues. CDR1 and CDR2 (germline): LNHDA, SQIVND (reference sequence). After removal of 6 bases from V and 5 bases from J, the junction contained 11 bases not matched to a gene. The CDR3 sequence is CASRDRGESRYQPQHF. CDR3 nucleotides: TGTGCCAGTAGGGACAGGGGTGAGAGTCGGTATCAGCCCCAGCATTTT.

The chain recombines TRBV9 with TRBJ1-3; TRBD1 might be the D (5 bases). V was cut by 1 base and J by 4 bases, with 15 bases left in between. The CDR3 consists of 16 residues. Germline values: CDR1 SGDLS, CDR2 YYNGEE. Here the CDR3 DNA reads TGTGCCAGCAGCGTACACTCGGGACGTGTAGGAAACACCATATATTTT. Translation: CASSVHSGRVGNTIYF.